This TCR beta chain was found in a study of shared clonotypes between healthy human individuals. The CDR3 length is 15 residues. CDR1 is MDHEN, CDR2 SYDVKM, per germline. Trimming cost V 6 bases and J 7 bases; bases outside gene matches: 7. As to this clone: As yet, its antigen is unknown.

Genomic DNA of every subset was divided equally among multiple immunoSEQ plates. Sequencing was performed with immunoSEQ multiplex PCR; in TCRdb, only in-frame clones are kept and a portion is missing. Of some 1.5 million clones in the sample, about 98% were seen once. Study observations and caveats: The naive CD4 repertoires of a few donors were compared, and around 4.9% of clonotypes were shared.

V usage is TRBV28 and J usage is TRBJ1-5; 12 bases align to TRBD1. The TCR sequence derives from a man aged 30 to 45 in good health. Sequencing input: naive CD4+ T cells sorted from blood. Stated subset: CD45RA+ positively selected. CDR3 sequence reads: CASSPGTGGRQPQHF. CDR3 in DNA: TGTGCCAGCAGCCCCGGGACAGGGGGCCGACAGCCCCAGCATTTT.